Listed below are T cell receptor beta chains from one sample, sequenced in a study of PD-1 blockade in mismatch repair-deficient tumors. Some clones are missing from TCRdb's copy, which holds only in-frame ones; the method was immunoSEQ multiplex PCR. The table records 30,000 to 45,000 clones, approximately 88% of them present only once. The sample was PBMCs, taken around 40 weeks after starting pembrolizumab. Source of these receptors: an adult with mismatch repair-deficient cancer. Each CDR3 is given with its conserved first and last residue. A row's size may be missing; if present it is once, few, many or a size class.

>.|12|TRBV9
CASSRTGYEQYF
>once|15|TRBV28
CASSFLAGVGNEQFF
>few|17|TRBV4-1
CASSQESTSGLTYEQYF
>.|15|TRBV18
CASSQQYRGNQPQHF
>once|16|TRBV5-4
CASSLDGGTRANEQFF
>.|15|TRBV6-1
CASSEVFLGGTEAFF
>.|13|TRBV7-9
CASSETANYGYTF
>.|15|TRBV27
CASTSMGLGENEQFF
>.|16|TRBV7-9
CASSLGGTSAYNEQFF
>.|16|TRBV9
CASSVRSRGTQETQYF
>.|15|TRBV5-1
CASSFSESGTDTQYF
>.|13|TRBV14
CASSLDTPYEQYF
>.|16|TRBV7-3
CASSPPGGTTTGELFF
>.|15|TRBV18
CASSLLAQVAIGYTF
>.|9|TRBV6-5
CARDQPQHF
>.|15|TRBV6-5
CASSYPGQGIGGYTF
>.|13|TRBV6-5
CASSYGGYYGYTF